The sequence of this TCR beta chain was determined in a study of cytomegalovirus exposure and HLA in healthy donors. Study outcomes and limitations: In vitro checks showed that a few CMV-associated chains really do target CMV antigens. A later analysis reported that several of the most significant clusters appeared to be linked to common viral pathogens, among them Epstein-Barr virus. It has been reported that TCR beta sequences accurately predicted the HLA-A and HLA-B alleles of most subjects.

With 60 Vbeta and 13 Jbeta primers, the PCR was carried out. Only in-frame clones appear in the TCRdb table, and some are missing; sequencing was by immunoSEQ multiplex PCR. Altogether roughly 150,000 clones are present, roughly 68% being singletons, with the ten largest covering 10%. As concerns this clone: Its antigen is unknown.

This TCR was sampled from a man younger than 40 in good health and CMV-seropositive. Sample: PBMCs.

CDR3 amino acids: CASSSLTRTYEQYF. In DNA, the CDR3 is TGTGCCAGCAGCTCTTTGACACGGACCTACGAGCAGTACTTC. This chain joins TRBV7-9 and TRBJ2-7, with unresolved D. The CDR3 covers 14 residues. Deletions cut 4 bases from V and 2 bases from J, with 12 bases between. In germline, CDR1 is SEHNR, CDR2 FQNEAQ (reference sequence).